Listed below are T cell receptor beta chains from one sample, sequenced in a study of shared clonotypes between healthy human individuals. This table comes from immunoSEQ multiplex PCR, and its TCRdb copy is limited to in-frame clones, with some not included. The sample yields over 2,000,000 clones, about 94% seen once. The sequenced sample consisted of naive CD8+ T cells from PBMCs. These receptors were collected from a man younger than 30 in good health. Some clones in this sample may be carry-over from other donors' samples. CDR3s include the opening cysteine and the closing phenylalanine or tryptophan. The D gene is left open where the match is weak. Clone size is shown for a subset of rows, as once, few, many or a class of expanded clone.

J gene: TRBJ2-7
V gene: TRBV6-6
D gene: NA
clone size: NA
CDR3 protein: CASSYRGGGEQYF
CDR3 DNA: TGTGCCAGCAGTTACAGGGGGGGAGGGGAGCAGTACTTC

J gene: TRBJ2-1
V gene: TRBV7-3
D gene: TRBD2
clone size: NA
CDR3 protein: CASSSTGGWYNEQFF
CDR3 DNA: TGTGCCAGCAGCTCCACGGGAGGGTGGTACAATGAGCAGTTCTTC

J gene: TRBJ1-1
V gene: TRBV16
D gene: NA
clone size: NA
CDR3 protein: CASSRGTEAFF
CDR3 DNA: TGTGCCAGCAGCCGCGGCACTGAAGCTTTCTTT

J gene: TRBJ1-5
V gene: TRBV28
D gene: TRBD1
clone size: once
CDR3 protein: CASRGDRGHGGNQPQHF
CDR3 DNA: TGTGCCAGCAGGGGGGACAGGGGGCACGGGGGCAATCAGCCCCAGCATTTT

J gene: TRBJ1-1
V gene: TRBV5-1
D gene: NA
clone size: NA
CDR3 protein: CASSFQGSSEAFF
CDR3 DNA: TGCGCCAGCAGCTTTCAGGGGAGCAGTGAAGCTTTCTTT

J gene: TRBJ2-7
V gene: TRBV10-3
D gene: NA
clone size: NA
CDR3 protein: CAIKGSPSSYEQYF
CDR3 DNA: TGTGCCATCAAGGGTAGTCCCAGCTCCTACGAGCAGTACTTC

J gene: TRBJ1-5
V gene: TRBV10-2
D gene: NA
clone size: NA
CDR3 protein: CASSGGVREPQHF
CDR3 DNA: TGCGCCAGCAGTGGGGGGGTCCGGGAGCCCCAGCATTTT

J gene: TRBJ2-4
V gene: TRBV9
D gene: NA
clone size: NA
CDR3 protein: CASSVAPENIQYF
CDR3 DNA: TGTGCCAGCAGCGTAGCCCCGGAAAACATTCAGTACTTC

J gene: TRBJ2-3
V gene: TRBV29-1
D gene: NA
clone size: NA
CDR3 protein: CSGRDSSDTQYF
CDR3 DNA: TGCAGCGGACGGGACTCCTCAGATACGCAGTATTTT

J gene: TRBJ2-7
V gene: TRBV28
D gene: NA
clone size: NA
CDR3 protein: CASSLLSGNYEQYF
CDR3 DNA: TGTGCCAGCAGTTTATTATCCGGGAACTACGAGCAGTACTTC

J gene: TRBJ2-3
V gene: TRBV28
D gene: TRBD2
clone size: NA
CDR3 protein: CASSLSGAGLAGLADTQYF
CDR3 DNA: TGTGCCAGCAGTTTATCGGGGGCGGGACTAGCGGGCTTAGCAGATACGCAGTATTTT

J gene: TRBJ1-1
V gene: TRBV2
D gene: NA
clone size: NA
CDR3 protein: CASSVGALNTEAFF
CDR3 DNA: TGTGCCAGCAGTGTAGGGGCGTTGAACACTGAAGCTTTCTTT

J gene: TRBJ1-5
V gene: TRBV27
D gene: NA
clone size: NA
CDR3 protein: CASSLPAGPQHF
CDR3 DNA: TGTGCCAGCAGTTTACCGGCCGGGCCCCAGCATTTT

J gene: TRBJ1-1
V gene: TRBV5-1
D gene: TRBD1
clone size: NA
CDR3 protein: CASSATGVTEAFF
CDR3 DNA: TGCGCCAGCAGCGCCACAGGGGTTACTGAAGCTTTCTTT

J gene: TRBJ2-1
V gene: TRBV9
D gene: TRBD2
clone size: once
CDR3 protein: CASSVVGGTAYNEQFF
CDR3 DNA: TGTGCCAGCAGCGTAGTCGGGGGGACGGCCTACAATGAGCAGTTCTTC

J gene: TRBJ2-7
V gene: TRBV9
D gene: NA
clone size: NA
CDR3 protein: CASSVGGLYEQYF
CDR3 DNA: TGTGCCAGCAGCGTAGGTGGGTTATACGAGCAGTACTTC

J gene: TRBJ2-2
V gene: TRBV7-9
D gene: NA
clone size: NA
CDR3 protein: CASSSGGELFF
CDR3 DNA: TGTGCCAGCAGCTCTGGCGGGGAGCTGTTTTTT

J gene: TRBJ1-1
V gene: TRBV6-5
D gene: NA
clone size: few
CDR3 protein: CASSYSSSGEAFF
CDR3 DNA: TGTGCCAGCAGTTACTCGAGTAGTGGTGAAGCTTTCTTT

J gene: TRBJ2-5
V gene: TRBV5-6
D gene: NA
clone size: NA
CDR3 protein: CASSGQTQYF
CDR3 DNA: TGTGCCTCCAGTGGACAGACCCAGTACTTC

J gene: TRBJ1-5
V gene: TRBV27
D gene: NA
clone size: NA
CDR3 protein: CASSSQSGAYSNQPQHF
CDR3 DNA: TGTGCCAGCAGTTCCCAGTCGGGGGCTTATAGCAATCAGCCCCAGCATTTT

J gene: TRBJ2-3
V gene: TRBV9
D gene: NA
clone size: once
CDR3 protein: CASSSPGAGGRDTQYF
CDR3 DNA: TGTGCCAGCAGCTCCCCGGGAGCGGGTGGCCGGGATACGCAGTATTTT

J gene: TRBJ1-5
V gene: TRBV28
D gene: NA
clone size: NA
CDR3 protein: CASKSSYSNQPQHF
CDR3 DNA: TGTGCCAGCAAAAGCAGCTATAGCAATCAGCCCCAGCATTTT

J gene: TRBJ2-5
V gene: TRBV7-3
D gene: NA
clone size: NA
CDR3 protein: CASSSSPKETQYF
CDR3 DNA: TGTGCCAGCAGCTCCTCCCCAAAAGAGACCCAGTACTTC

J gene: TRBJ1-2
V gene: TRBV28
D gene: NA
clone size: NA
CDR3 protein: CASSGGSYGYTF
CDR3 DNA: TGTGCCAGCAGTGGGGGCTCGTATGGCTACACCTTC

J gene: TRBJ2-7
V gene: TRBV13
D gene: TRBD2
clone size: NA
CDR3 protein: CASSPRAVLAGGPGHEQYF
CDR3 DNA: TGTGCCAGCAGCCCAAGAGCGGTACTAGCGGGAGGGCCGGGCCACGAGCAGTACTTC

J gene: TRBJ2-1
V gene: TRBV27
D gene: TRBD2
clone size: NA
CDR3 protein: CASSFSGSGYNEQFF
CDR3 DNA: TGTGCCAGCAGCTTTAGCGGGAGCGGGTACAATGAGCAGTTCTTC

J gene: TRBJ2-1
V gene: TRBV5-1
D gene: TRBD2
clone size: NA
CDR3 protein: CASSSPGTSLYNEQFF
CDR3 DNA: TGCGCCAGCAGCTCGCCCGGGACTAGCCTATACAATGAGCAGTTCTTC

J gene: TRBJ1-4
V gene: TRBV6-6
D gene: NA
clone size: NA
CDR3 protein: CASVEFGPSGEKLFF
CDR3 DNA: TGTGCCAGCGTAGAATTTGGGCCGTCAGGCGAAAAACTGTTTTTT

J gene: TRBJ1-2
V gene: TRBV6-6
D gene: NA
clone size: NA
CDR3 protein: CASSFPSDARGYTF
CDR3 DNA: TGTGCCAGCAGTTTCCCTTCGGACGCTAGGGGTTACACCTTC

J gene: TRBJ2-5
V gene: TRBV28
D gene: NA
clone size: NA
CDR3 protein: CASSEHHDRVFQYF
CDR3 DNA: TGTGCCAGCAGCGAACACCACGACAGAGTCTTCCAGTACTTC

J gene: TRBJ2-7
V gene: TRBV28
D gene: TRBD1
clone size: NA
CDR3 protein: CASTWGQTYEQYF
CDR3 DNA: TGTGCCAGCACCTGGGGACAGACCTACGAGCAGTACTTC

J gene: TRBJ2-3
V gene: TRBV29-1
D gene: NA
clone size: NA
CDR3 protein: CSVVGRGLPDTQYF
CDR3 DNA: TGCAGCGTTGTCGGCAGGGGCTTGCCAGATACGCAGTATTTT

J gene: TRBJ2-2
V gene: TRBV6-6
D gene: NA
clone size: NA
CDR3 protein: CASSYSRTSNTGELFF
CDR3 DNA: TGTGCCAGCAGTTACTCGCGGACATCCAACACCGGGGAGCTGTTTTTT

J gene: TRBJ1-2
V gene: TRBV7-9
D gene: NA
clone size: once
CDR3 protein: CASRDGHNYGYTF
CDR3 DNA: TGTGCCAGCAGGGACGGACACAACTATGGCTACACCTTC

J gene: TRBJ1-5
V gene: TRBV19
D gene: NA
clone size: few
CDR3 protein: CASGRVSNQPQHF
CDR3 DNA: TGTGCCAGTGGCAGAGTTAGCAATCAGCCCCAGCATTTT

J gene: TRBJ2-7
V gene: TRBV7-9
D gene: NA
clone size: NA
CDR3 protein: CASSHPAGSYEQYF
CDR3 DNA: TGTGCCAGCAGCCACCCGGCGGGGAGCTACGAGCAGTACTTC

J gene: TRBJ1-1
V gene: TRBV28
D gene: NA
clone size: few
CDR3 protein: CASSDGDTEAFF
CDR3 DNA: TGTGCCAGCAGTGACGGGGACACTGAAGCTTTCTTT

J gene: TRBJ2-2
V gene: TRBV19
D gene: NA
clone size: NA
CDR3 protein: CAAGRINTGELFF
CDR3 DNA: TGTGCCGCGGGGCGGATAAACACCGGGGAGCTGTTTTTT

J gene: TRBJ1-1
V gene: TRBV6-4
D gene: TRBD1
clone size: NA
CDR3 protein: CASNGDRGRGTEAFF
CDR3 DNA: TGTGCCAGCAACGGGGACAGGGGGCGAGGAACTGAAGCTTTCTTT

J gene: TRBJ2-5
V gene: TRBV18
D gene: TRBD2
clone size: NA
CDR3 protein: CASSPNRGTSGRQETQYF
CDR3 DNA: TGTGCCAGCTCACCAAACAGGGGGACTAGCGGGAGACAAGAGACCCAGTACTTC

J gene: TRBJ2-5
V gene: TRBV27
D gene: NA
clone size: once
CDR3 protein: CASSPEIVGDGETQYF
CDR3 DNA: TGTGCCAGCAGCCCCGAGATCGTGGGGGACGGTGAGACCCAGTACTTC

J gene: TRBJ2-7
V gene: TRBV4-3
D gene: TRBD2
clone size: NA
CDR3 protein: CASSHTSGGSYEQYF
CDR3 DNA: TGCGCCAGCAGCCACACTAGCGGGGGGTCCTACGAGCAGTACTTC

J gene: TRBJ1-1
V gene: TRBV7-6
D gene: NA
clone size: once
CDR3 protein: CASSPTGGKAFF
CDR3 DNA: TGTGCCAGCAGCCCGACAGGTGGAAAAGCTTTCTTT

J gene: TRBJ2-3
V gene: TRBV28
D gene: NA
clone size: NA
CDR3 protein: CASSLTQGSRTDTQYF
CDR3 DNA: TGTGCCAGCAGTTTAACTCAGGGGTCCCGCACAGATACGCAGTATTTT

J gene: TRBJ2-7
V gene: TRBV2
D gene: NA
clone size: NA
CDR3 protein: CASIGQGSSYEQYF
CDR3 DNA: TGTGCCAGCATCGGCCAGGGTAGCTCCTACGAGCAGTACTTC

J gene: TRBJ2-1
V gene: TRBV29-1
D gene: TRBD2
clone size: NA
CDR3 protein: CSVEDIGGGTYNEQFF
CDR3 DNA: TGCAGCGTTGAAGATATTGGCGGGGGAACCTACAATGAGCAGTTCTTC

J gene: TRBJ2-1
V gene: TRBV19
D gene: NA
clone size: NA
CDR3 protein: CASSIGSSYNEQFF
CDR3 DNA: TGTGCCAGTAGTATCGGAAGCTCCTACAATGAGCAGTTCTTC

J gene: TRBJ2-2
V gene: TRBV11-2
D gene: NA
clone size: NA
CDR3 protein: CASSLGAVGPANTGELFF
CDR3 DNA: TGTGCCAGCAGCTTAGGGGCGGTAGGCCCCGCGAACACCGGGGAGCTGTTTTTT

J gene: TRBJ1-5
V gene: TRBV19
D gene: TRBD1
clone size: NA
CDR3 protein: CASSKGQLNQPQHF
CDR3 DNA: TGTGCCAGTAGTAAGGGACAGCTTAATCAGCCCCAGCATTTT

J gene: TRBJ2-1
V gene: TRBV15
D gene: NA
clone size: NA
CDR3 protein: CATSRDRGRSNEQFF
CDR3 DNA: TGTGCCACCAGCAGAGACAGGGGCCGGAGCAATGAGCAGTTCTTC

J gene: TRBJ2-5
V gene: TRBV29-1
D gene: NA
clone size: NA
CDR3 protein: CSVLSGDRETQYF
CDR3 DNA: TGCAGCGTTTTATCAGGGGATCGAGAGACCCAGTACTTC

J gene: TRBJ2-3
V gene: TRBV7-2
D gene: TRBD2
clone size: once
CDR3 protein: CATLAGGQADTQYF
CDR3 DNA: TGTGCCACTTTAGCGGGAGGGCAGGCAGATACGCAGTATTTT

J gene: TRBJ2-1
V gene: TRBV5-6
D gene: NA
clone size: once
CDR3 protein: CASSVSGTRDEQFF
CDR3 DNA: TGTGCCAGCAGCGTTTCTGGGACTCGGGATGAGCAGTTCTTC

J gene: TRBJ1-1
V gene: TRBV9
D gene: NA
clone size: NA
CDR3 protein: CASSPRTVNTEAFF
CDR3 DNA: TGTGCCAGCAGCCCAAGGACGGTGAACACTGAAGCTTTCTTT

J gene: TRBJ2-3
V gene: TRBV9
D gene: NA
clone size: NA
CDR3 protein: CASSAWGGGGTDTQYF
CDR3 DNA: TGTGCCAGCAGCGCCTGGGGGGGCGGTGGCACAGATACGCAGTATTTT

J gene: TRBJ1-2
V gene: TRBV29-1
D gene: NA
clone size: NA
CDR3 protein: CSVAQGLVNYGYTF
CDR3 DNA: TGCAGCGTGGCCCAAGGCTTGGTTAACTATGGCTACACCTTC

J gene: TRBJ1-5
V gene: TRBV7-2
D gene: NA
clone size: NA
CDR3 protein: CASSLYSGEGAQHF
CDR3 DNA: TGTGCCAGCAGCTTATATTCTGGGGAGGGAGCCCAGCATTTT

J gene: TRBJ1-1
V gene: TRBV6-1
D gene: NA
clone size: NA
CDR3 protein: CASPGGKNTEAFF
CDR3 DNA: TGTGCCAGTCCAGGTGGAAAGAACACTGAAGCTTTCTTT

J gene: TRBJ2-6
V gene: TRBV4-2
D gene: NA
clone size: NA
CDR3 protein: CASSQGGDLASSGANVLTF
CDR3 DNA: TGTGCCAGCAGCCAAGGTGGTGATTTGGCCTCCTCTGGGGCCAACGTCCTGACTTTC

J gene: TRBJ2-7
V gene: TRBV28
D gene: TRBD1
clone size: NA
CDR3 protein: CASSRPGGLYEQYF
CDR3 DNA: TGTGCCAGCAGCCGTCCAGGGGGCCTTTACGAGCAGTACTTC